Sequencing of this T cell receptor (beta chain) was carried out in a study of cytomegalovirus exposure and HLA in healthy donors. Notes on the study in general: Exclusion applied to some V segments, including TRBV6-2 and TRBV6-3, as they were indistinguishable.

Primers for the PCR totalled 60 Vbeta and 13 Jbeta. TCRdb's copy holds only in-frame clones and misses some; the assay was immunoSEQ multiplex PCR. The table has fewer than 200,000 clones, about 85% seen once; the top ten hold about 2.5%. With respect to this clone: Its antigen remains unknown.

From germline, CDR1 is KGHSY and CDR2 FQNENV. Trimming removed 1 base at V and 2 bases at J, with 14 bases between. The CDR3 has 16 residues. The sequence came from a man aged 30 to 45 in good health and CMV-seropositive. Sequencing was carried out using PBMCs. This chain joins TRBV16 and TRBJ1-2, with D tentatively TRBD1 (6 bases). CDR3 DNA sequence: TGTGCCAGCAGCCAATGGGGGCAGGGAAGGAACTATGGCTACACCTTC. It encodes CASSQWGQGRNYGYTF.